Following are 7 T cell receptor beta chains from one sample sequenced in a study of identical twins. One entry per CDR3 protein, called by TCRdb with MiXCR from the 5' RACE reads. The sample gives some 1,700,000 distinct CDR3 sequences, roughly a third of which show up once; 0.27% is in the top ten. Specimen: cord blood. These receptors all stem from a newborn girl in good health.

The chain has TRBV7-9 and TRBJ1-3; no reliable D call. Germline V gives CDR1 SEHNR, CDR2 FQNEAQ (reference sequence). This CDR3 contains 14 residues. The V end lost 5 bases, the J end lost 4 bases, and 12 bases lay between the germline ends. In DNA, the CDR3 is TGTGCCAGCAGCCCCGGACCCAGGGGAAACACCATATATTTT. Its translation is CASSPGPRGNTIYF.

The rearrangement links TRBV20-1 to TRBJ1-6, with D possibly matching TRBD1 (5 bases). Germline CDR1 reads DFQATT; CDR2 reads SNEGSKA (reference sequence). The CDR3 extends over 15 amino acids. The V and J ends lost 1 base and 5 bases respectively, with 12 bases between them. DNA of the CDR3: TGCAGTGCTAGAGCTTCGGCCAGGGATAATTCACCCCTCCACTTT. Its translation: CSARASARDNSPLHF.

The J gene is TRBJ2-1, the V gene TRBV5-1, with D perhaps matching TRBD2 (5 bases). The V end was cut by 0 bases, the J end by 8 bases, with 15 bases between. The germline V gene encodes CDR1 SGHRS and CDR2 YFSETQ. This CDR3 has 15 amino acids. The DNA for the CDR3 is TGCGCCAGCAGCTTGGCGGGCCGGGAAGTAGATGAGCAGTTCTTC. Encoded protein: CASSLAGREVDEQFF.

The gene calls are TRBV27 and TRBJ1-1, with 7 bases identical to TRBD1. The CDR3 has 15 residues. Germline CDR1 is MNHEY and CDR2 is SMNVEV (reference sequence). With 6 bases clipped from V and 0 bases from J, the junction kept 7 bases outside the gene matches. This chain's CDR3 is CASRVRGTMNTEAFF. In DNA, the CDR3 is TGTGCCAGCAGGGTCAGGGGGACCATGAACACTGAAGCTTTCTTT.

Comments on this clonotype: A read error may account for a junction end that differs from germline. V usage is TRBV24-1 and J usage is TRBJ2-7, with TRBD1 identical over 7 bases. Germline CDR1 reads KGHDR; CDR2 reads SFDVKD. CDR3 size: 16 residues. The CDR3 here is CATSDSHRDRPYGQYF. The CDR3 DNA follows: TGTGCCACCAGTGATTCGCACCGGGACAGACCCTACGGGCAGTACTTC.

This clonotype showed up just a few times. J is TRBJ1-2 and V is TRBV4-2; D gene ambiguous. Germline V gene data show CDR1 as LGHNA and CDR2 as YNFKEQ. V was shortened by 0 bases and J by 1 base, with 12 bases between the two germline ends. This CDR3 has 16 amino acids. Written as DNA, the CDR3 is TGTGCCAGCAGCCAAGATGGGCCGGAGGTTAACTATGGCTACACCTTC. Protein: CASSQDGPEVNYGYTF.

In its sample, this clonotype was seen a few times. V gene TRBV6-5 combines with J gene TRBJ1-5, with 7 bases that match TRBD1. Germline V gene data show CDR1 as MNHEY and CDR2 as SVGAGI. Trimming removed 6 bases from V and 2 bases from J; junction bases left unmatched: 7. The CDR3 contains 15 residues. CDR3 residues: CASSRDRAGNQPQHF. CDR3 coding DNA: TGTGCCAGCAGCCGCGACAGGGCGGGCAATCAGCCCCAGCATTTT.